Sequencing of this T cell receptor beta chain was carried out in a study of T cell changes during pregnancy in multiple sclerosis. The repertoire was sequenced with immunoSEQ multiplex PCR; TCRdb's copy has only in-frame clones and lacks some. The sample shows fewer than 85,000 clones, roughly 92% of them seen only once. The sequencing here drew on peripheral blood, taken in the second trimester of pregnancy. The sequence was collected from a female donor with multiple sclerosis, enrolled in a pregnancy study.

The chain's CDR3 is CASSLAGTYQPQHF. The DNA for the CDR3 is TGTGCCAGCAGCTTAGCCGGGACATATCAGCCCCAGCATTTT. The chain has TRBV7-2 and TRBJ1-5; a weak D match, TRBD1 (6 bases). CDR3 length: 14 residues. The germline V gene encodes CDR1 SGHTA and CDR2 FQGNSA. V shed 0 bases and J shed 5 bases, with 8 bases lying between them.